Listed here are 28 T cell receptor beta chains from one sample, sequenced in a study of technical replicates of blood from several donors. Produced via immunoSEQ multiplex PCR; TCRdb's table is partial and in-frame only. The profile shows tens of thousands of clones, approximately 94% of them singletons. Material for sequencing was T cells isolated from PBMCs. These receptors all stem from a human donor in good health.

The genes are TRBV9 and TRBJ2-1, with D perhaps TRBD2 (5 bases). Trimming pared 0 bases from V and 10 bases from J, leaving 14 bases between. This CDR3 spans 14 amino acids. In germline, CDR1 is SGDLS, CDR2 YYNGEE. The CDR3 loop reads CASSVVGNREEQFF. CDR3 coding DNA: TGTGCCAGCAGCGTAGTCGGGAATCGCGAGGAGCAGTTCTTC.

The V call is TRBV19, the J call TRBJ1-5; D uncertain. The CDR3 consists of 14 residues. Germline loops: CDR1 LNHDA, CDR2 SQIVND (reference sequence). V was shortened by 3 bases and J by 7 bases, with 13 bases between the two germline ends. The CDR3 DNA sequence: TGTGCCAGTAGTATTAATGCTGCGGAGCAGCCCCAGCATTTT. Residues: CASSINAAEQPQHF.

This rearrangement joins TRBV19 to TRBJ2-5; D unclear. Germline assignment: CDR1 LNHDA and CDR2 SQIVND (reference sequence). The CDR3 extends over 15 amino acids. V lost 4 bases to trimming and J lost 2 bases, with 14 bases between them. CDR3 DNA sequence: TGTGCCAGTAGTAGGGCCAGACGGTTGCAAGAGACCCAGTACTTC. Protein sequence: CASSRARRLQETQYF.

J is TRBJ2-2 and V is TRBV6-1; 8 nucleotides line up with TRBD1. This CDR3 contains 14 residues. V trimming: 8 bases; J trimming: 4 bases; junction bases outside the gene matches: 6. Per the germline V gene, CDR1 is MNHNS and CDR2 is SASEGT. As DNA, the CDR3 is TGTGCCAGCCGGGACAGGCTAATCACCGGGGAGCTGTTTTTT. Its translation is CASRDRLITGELFF.

This sequence joins TRBV27 and TRBJ1-2, with D tentatively TRBD1 (5 bases). This CDR3 spans 14 amino acids. The germline V gene encodes CDR1 MNHEY and CDR2 SMNVEV (reference sequence). Between the trimmed V and J ends, which lost 5 bases and 6 bases, there was a span of 16 bases. The CDR3 nucleotides read TGTGCCAGCAGTCTCCTAGGGGTAATGGATGGCTACACCTTC. Protein: CASSLLGVMDGYTF.

The chain combines TRBV5-1 with TRBJ2-7; D is unclear. The V end was cut by 0 bases, the J end by 3 bases, with 13 bases between. CDR3 length: 15 residues. In germline, CDR1 is SGHRS, CDR2 YFSETQ. Written as DNA, the CDR3 is TGCGCCAGCAGCTTGGACCCGCTGTCGGGCTACGAGCAGTACTTC. It codes for CASSLDPLSGYEQYF.

This rearrangement joins TRBV6-1 to TRBJ1-1; D call uncertain. Germline values: CDR1 MNHNS, CDR2 SASEGT. This CDR3 spans 14 amino acids. V was shortened by 1 base and J by 1 base, with 7 bases between the two germline ends. CDR3 DNA sequence: TGTGCCAGCAGTGAAGAATACGGGAACACTGAAGCTTTCTTT. Translating gives CASSEEYGNTEAFF.

This chain connects TRBV29-1 to TRBJ2-1; 11 bases agree with TRBD2. Unmatched junction bases numbered 10, after V lost 4 bases and J lost 2 bases. The CDR3 has 17 amino acids. CDR1 is SQVTM and CDR2 is ANQGSEA in the germline V gene. CDR3 in DNA: TGCAGCGTTGCCGAAAATAGCGGGAGGGCCGCCTACAATGAGCAGTTCTTC. Its protein product is CSVAENSGRAAYNEQFF.

V and J are TRBV6-5 and TRBJ1-2; TRBD1 matches 11 bases. CDR1 and CDR2 (germline): MNHEY, SVGAGI. V was clipped by 2 bases and J by 4 bases; unmatched bases: 0. The CDR3 length is 14 residues. DNA of the CDR3: TGTGCCAGCAGTTACGGGACAGGGGGCTATGGCTACACCTTC. It codes for CASSYGTGGYGYTF.

The chain couples TRBV5-6 to TRBJ2-7, with a tentative D call TRBD2 (6 bases). This CDR3 has 13 amino acids. V was trimmed by 4 bases and J by 7 bases, leaving 15 bases between them. Germline V lookup: CDR1 SGHDT, CDR2 YYEEEE. The CDR3 is CASSAGTLGEQYF. CDR3 sequence (DNA): TGTGCCAGCAGCGCGGGGACTTTAGGGGAGCAGTACTTC. Filled out from reference TRBV5-6 and TRBJ2-7, the complete variable domain reads DAGVTQSPTHLIKTRGQQVTLRCSPKSGHDTVSWYQQALGQGPQFIFQYYEEEERQRGNFPDRFSGHQFPNYSSELNVNALLLGDSALYLCASSAGTLGEQYFGPGTRLTVT.

The chain recombines TRBV25-1 with TRBJ2-7; no definite D call. Germline lookup yields CDR1 MGHDK and CDR2 SYGVNS. The CDR3 contains 11 residues. V shed 4 bases and J shed 3 bases, with 4 bases lying between them. CDR3 sequence reads: CASSGHYEQYF. The DNA for the CDR3 is TGTGCCAGCAGTGGACACTACGAGCAGTACTTC.

The chain has TRBV7-8 and TRBJ2-1; D not resolved. V lost 1 base to trimming and J lost 8 bases, with 6 bases between them. CDR1 and CDR2 (germline): SGHVS, FQNEAQ. The CDR3 has 12 residues. This chain's CDR3 is CASSLEYDEQFF. The CDR3 bases are TGTGCCAGCAGCTTAGAATATGATGAGCAGTTCTTC.

The chain links TRBV6-1 to TRBJ1-2, with D possibly being TRBD1 (5 bases). Germline-derived CDR1 and CDR2 are MNHNS and SASEGT. This CDR3 contains 16 residues. V was shortened by 3 bases and J by 3 bases, with 17 bases between the two germline ends. CDR3 sequence reads: CASSEQGRPDYYGYTF. DNA for the CDR3: TGTGCCAGCAGTGAGCAGGGCCGCCCGGATTACTATGGCTACACCTTC.

V is TRBV15 and J is TRBJ2-1; possibly TRBD2 for D (5 bases). Germline CDR1 is LNHNV and CDR2 is YYDKDF (reference sequence). The CDR3 length is 20 residues. The ends were cut back, 3 bases at V and 4 bases at J, with 28 bases in the middle. The CDR3 nucleotides are TGTGCCACCAGCAGTGGTGGATCTCCACCGTTCGGGTCGGGATACAATGAGCAGTTCTTC. Its protein product is CATSSGGSPPFGSGYNEQFF.

The CDR3 DNA reads as TGTGCCAGCAGCTTGGGCCGGGGAAAAGTGAACACTGAAGCTTTCTTT. Translation gives CASSLGRGKVNTEAFF. The chain is built from TRBV11-2 and TRBJ1-1; D remains ambiguous. V was shortened by 3 bases and J by 0 bases, with 14 bases between the two germline ends. Looked up from germline, CDR1 is SGHAT and CDR2 is FQNNGV. The CDR3 has 16 residues.

V and J are TRBV7-2 and TRBJ2-1, with D tentatively TRBD1 (6 bases). V was trimmed by 4 bases and J by 6 bases, leaving 16 bases between them. CDR1 and CDR2 (germline): SGHTA, FQGNSA. The CDR3 extends over 15 amino acids. As DNA, the CDR3 is TGTGCCAGCAGCTCCTTTGGGGGCGCCTTCAATGAGCAGTTCTTC. This sequence encodes CASSSFGGAFNEQFF.

V is TRBV5-5 and J is TRBJ2-7; 7 positions match TRBD2. This CDR3 region has 14 residues. Germline V gene sequence: CDR1 SGHKS, CDR2 YYEKEE (reference sequence). With V trimmed by 4 bases and J by 3 bases, 7 bases remained unmatched. The CDR3: CASSVLADFYEQYF. The CDR3 DNA reads as TGTGCCAGCAGCGTTCTAGCGGACTTCTACGAGCAGTACTTC. The complete variable domain, with remaining parts taken from reference TRBV5-5 and TRBJ2-7, reads DAGVTQSPTHLIKTRGQQVTLRCSPISGHKSVSWYQQVLGQGPQFIFQYYEKEERGRGNFPDRFSARQFPNYSSELNVNALLLGDSALYLCASSVLADFYEQYFGPGTRLTVT.

J is TRBJ2-1 and V is TRBV19; TRBD2 matches 14 bases. Germline V gene data show CDR1 as LNHDA and CDR2 as SQIVND (reference sequence). This CDR3 has 19 residues. V lost 0 bases, J lost 2 bases, and 6 bases stayed unmatched. The CDR3 DNA sequence: TGTGCCAGTAGTATAGATGGGACTAGCGGGAGTTCACCCTACAATGAGCAGTTCTTC. This gives the protein CASSIDGTSGSSPYNEQFF.

Here the CDR3 reads CASSVTTGFKNIQYF. The DNA for the CDR3 is TGTGCCAGCAGCGTCACGACAGGGTTCAAAAACATTCAGTACTTC. J is TRBJ2-4 and V is TRBV9, with TRBD1 matching over 7 bases. Unmatched junction bases numbered 5, after V lost 2 bases and J lost 3 bases. The germline CDR1 and CDR2 sequences are SGDLS and YYNGEE. This CDR3 contains 15 residues.

The V call is TRBV25-1, the J call TRBJ1-5; 7 bases align to TRBD1. The CDR3 spans 14 residues. From germline, CDR1 is MGHDK and CDR2 SYGVNS. With 8 bases clipped from V and 4 bases from J, the junction kept 8 bases outside the gene matches. CDR3 nucleotides: TGTGCCAGCGGCGGACAGGCTTCGAATCAGCCCCAGCATTTT. Encoded protein: CASGGQASNQPQHF.

The chain links TRBV28 to TRBJ2-7; D not certain. CDR1 and CDR2 from the germline V gene are MDHEN and SYDVKM. The V end lost 5 bases, the J end lost 6 bases, and 11 bases lay between the germline ends. This CDR3 spans 12 amino acids. In nucleotides, the CDR3 is TGTGCCAGCAGTCTCTTAGTCGGCGAGCAGTACTTC. It specifies CASSLLVGEQYF.

This chain joins TRBV19 and TRBJ1-3, with 8 bases matching TRBD1. Germline V CDR1 and CDR2: LNHDA, SQIVND (reference sequence). Trimming cost V 5 bases and J 4 bases; bases outside gene matches: 4. The CDR3 runs 14 residues. CDR3 residues: CASSPDRGGNTIYF. The CDR3 DNA sequence: TGTGCCAGTAGTCCAGACAGGGGAGGAAACACCATATATTTT.

The rearrangement links TRBV9 to TRBJ2-1; no reliable D call. The germline V gene encodes CDR1 SGDLS and CDR2 YYNGEE. The length of the CDR3 is 13 residues. V lost 0 bases and J lost 4, with 5 bases in between. The CDR3 protein is CASSVEQYNEQFF. The CDR3 nucleotides read TGTGCCAGCAGCGTAGAACAATACAATGAGCAGTTCTTC.

This chain connects TRBV11-2 to TRBJ2-7, with D hard to call. The V and J ends lost 1 base and 1 base respectively, with 8 bases between them. The CDR3 has 14 residues. Germline CDR1 is SGHAT and CDR2 is FQNNGV. The CDR3 region has the DNA TGTGCCAGCAGCTTAGCCTTCAGTTCCTACGAGCAGTACTTC. This encodes CASSLAFSSYEQYF.

The table lists this clone with a few counts. The chain combines TRBV19 with TRBJ2-7, with D unclear. CDR1 and CDR2 (germline): LNHDA, SQIVND (reference sequence). This CDR3 is built from 12 residues. V was shortened by 0 bases and J by 6 bases, with 6 bases between the two germline ends. CDR3 residues: CASSIEGIEQYF. The CDR3 DNA reads as TGTGCCAGTAGTATAGAGGGCATCGAGCAGTACTTC.

The chain is built from TRBV19 and TRBJ1-2; 7 bases line up with TRBD1. The CDR3 totals 18 residues. The germline gives CDR1 LNHDA, CDR2 SQIVND (reference sequence). V dropped 2 bases and J dropped 3; count of bases not matched to a gene: 15. The CDR3, as DNA: TGTGCCAGTAGTATACCCTGGGACAGCCCCTTCTTCCACTATGGCTACACCTTC. Protein sequence: CASSIPWDSPFFHYGYTF.

The chain joins TRBV15 to TRBJ1-1; D is unclear. V lost 5 bases to trimming and J lost 1 base, with 8 bases between them. The CDR3 contains 13 residues. In germline, CDR1 is LNHNV, CDR2 YYDKDF (reference sequence). Here the CDR3 reads CATSLPGNTEAFF. DNA of the CDR3: TGTGCCACCAGCCTTCCGGGGAACACTGAAGCTTTCTTT. Supplemented by reference TRBV15 and TRBJ1-1, the full variable domain reads DAMVIQNPRYQVTQFGKPVTLSCSQTLNHNVMYWYQQKSSQAPKLLFHYYDKDFNNEADTPDNFQSRRPNTSFCFLDIRSPGLGDTAMYLCATSLPGNTEAFFGQGTRLTVV.

The chain recombines TRBV21-1 with TRBJ1-1. TRBV21-1 is noted as a pseudogene. The CDR3 consists of 16 residues. The CDR3 region is CASSNRRRENSTEAFF. In DNA, the CDR3 is TGTGCCAGCAGCAACCGCAGAAGGGAGAATTCCACTGAAGCTTTCTTT.